This T cell receptor (beta chain) derives from a study of shared clonotypes between healthy human individuals (TCRdb year 2020). For the study in its entirety: A couple of women and a few men aged 18 to 49 years were included in the cohort. Libraries were prepared and TCR repertoires were sequenced by different laboratories using diverse techniques, in order to increase sequencing depth and limit assay-specific biases. Each donor's leukapheresis produced roughly between roughly 0.85 and 10 billion PBMCs. To estimate repertoire size and how much clonotypes are shared between individuals, the study performed deep sequencing of blood TCR repertoires from a handful of healthy adults. Per donor, three plates each were used for CD4 naive and CD4 memory, two for CD8 naive, and one for CD8 memory. What the study reported, not specific to this receptor: Rarefaction of sorted-subset datasets indicated incomplete sequencing despite the large sequencing depth. Larger estimated clonotype richness was generally found for naive subsets than for memory subsets. When a few donors were compared, the shared fraction of clonotypes was about 5.4% for naive CD4, 3.5% to 4% for naive CD8, 2.3% for memory CD4, and around 0.37% for memory CD8. Higher generation probabilities were observed for clonotypes shared by all four sorted-subset donors than for non-shared clonotypes. Sampling was restricted to blood, and TCR repertoires in tissues likely differ from the TCR repertoires found in blood. Pairwise subsampling led to the expectation that sequencing depth would affect the degree of clonotype sharing among donors. Because the study included only a small number of donors, the genetic and exposure-history diversity represented was limited.

Donors were healthy HIV-negative adults with no recently reported acute infections or vaccinations. All donors were Caucasian adults living in Nashville, Tennessee, USA. CD4+ T cells were enriched by magnetic negative selection, after which naive cells were positively selected on CD45RA and the negative fraction was taken as the memory subset. Blood was obtained by leukapheresis, after which PBMCs were separated by Ficoll-Histopaque density gradient centrifugation and cryopreserved in liquid nitrogen vapor phase. Purity and quantity of every magnetically sorted T cell population were checked by analytical flow cytometry. From each sorted fraction, genomic DNA was isolated and quantified by UV absorbance on a Nanodrop 2000c. About this clone: It lacks a known antigen. Base qualities are missing; no much larger clone stands one base away.

Using the deep immunoSEQ assay, TCR CDR3 regions were amplified from genomic DNA by multiplex PCR. Extracted genomic DNA from each cell subset was distributed evenly across all wells of several immunoSEQ 96-well plates, and each plate was treated as a replicate. For sorted subsets, about 0.2 ug genomic DNA, equal to tens of thousands of T cell genomes, was loaded into each replicate PCR. Purified libraries were quantified with a Qubit 3.0 fluorometer, sized on a Bioanalyzer 2100, and re-quantified with the KAPA Library Quantification kit. Each immunoSEQ 96-well plate was sequenced on its own single-read 150-cycle Illumina NextSeq 550 flow cell. In the source study's methods: Because only junctional sequences without quality scores were contained in the immunoSEQ output, filtering matching that applied to full-length reads could not be performed. Sequences were annotated with PyIR, a Python wrapper for IgBLAST v1.9, using IMGT germline references to assign V/J genes and CDR3. Reads were filtered out if the reads had weak V/J assignments (E-value above 1e-6), no CDR3, stop codons, out-of-frame junctions, or ambiguous translated residues. V3J clonotypes were defined by identical inferred V gene, J gene, and CDR3 amino acid sequence. The percentage overlap between two repertoires was calculated by dividing the number of shared unique clonotypes by the size of the smaller repertoire. Richness of each repertoire was evaluated using RTK rarefaction, the Chao1 estimator, and Recon v2.1 estimates of unobserved clonotypes. Generation probabilities were computed with OLGA for all TCRbeta clonotypes obtained by the gDNA method from several donors. In its TCRdb copy, this immuneACCESS table keeps in-frame sequences only and misses some clones. Where compared with another copy, unresolved V genes explain less than half of these, and the others have no known cause. For V, J and clone size, that table is used; D and trimming come from the DNA. The sample table lists approximately 2.4 million clones, 95% of them with a count of one. Around 0.13% of the sample lies in the top ten.

V ends up 6 bases short and J 3 bases short, with an unmatched junction base count of 10. The germline V gene (reference sequence) supplies CDR1 WNHNN and CDR2 SYGVQD. From the cysteine through the phenylalanine, the CDR3 covers 15 amino acids. Left in the record is the CDR3 DNA by itself, 45 bases read in frame from the first base. The receptor chain draws on TRBV10-1 and TRBJ2-7, and TRBD1 aligns with 8 junction nucleotides. Sequencing was done on a sample of naive CD4+ T cells sorted from blood. Sample cell subset or site, as interpreted from the label and publication: CD45RA+ positively selected. The clonotype originates from a man between 18 and 35 years old in good health. The encoded CDR3 is CASRVTQGVNYEQYF. The nucleotides read TGCGCCAGCAGAGTCACACAGGGGGTGAACTACGAGCAGTACTTC.